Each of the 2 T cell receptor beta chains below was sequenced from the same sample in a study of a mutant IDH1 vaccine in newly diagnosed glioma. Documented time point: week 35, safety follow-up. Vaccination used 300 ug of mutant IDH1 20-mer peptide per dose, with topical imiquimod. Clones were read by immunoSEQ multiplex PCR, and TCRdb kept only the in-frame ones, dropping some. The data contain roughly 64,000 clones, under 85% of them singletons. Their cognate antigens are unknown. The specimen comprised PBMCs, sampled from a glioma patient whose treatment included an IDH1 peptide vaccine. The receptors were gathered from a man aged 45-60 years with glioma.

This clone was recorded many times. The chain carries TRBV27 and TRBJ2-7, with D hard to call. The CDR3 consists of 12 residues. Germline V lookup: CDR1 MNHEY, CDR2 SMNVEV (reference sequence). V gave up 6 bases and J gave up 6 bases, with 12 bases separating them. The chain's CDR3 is CASSTPPGEQYF. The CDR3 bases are TGTGCCAGCAGCACACCTCCGGGCGAGCAGTACTTC.

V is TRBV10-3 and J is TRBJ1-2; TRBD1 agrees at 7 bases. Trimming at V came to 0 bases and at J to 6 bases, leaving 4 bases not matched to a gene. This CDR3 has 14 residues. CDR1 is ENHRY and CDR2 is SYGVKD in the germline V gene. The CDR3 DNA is TGTGCCATCAGTGAGTCTAAGGGGGCGGATGGCTACACCTTC. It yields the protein CAISESKGADGYTF.